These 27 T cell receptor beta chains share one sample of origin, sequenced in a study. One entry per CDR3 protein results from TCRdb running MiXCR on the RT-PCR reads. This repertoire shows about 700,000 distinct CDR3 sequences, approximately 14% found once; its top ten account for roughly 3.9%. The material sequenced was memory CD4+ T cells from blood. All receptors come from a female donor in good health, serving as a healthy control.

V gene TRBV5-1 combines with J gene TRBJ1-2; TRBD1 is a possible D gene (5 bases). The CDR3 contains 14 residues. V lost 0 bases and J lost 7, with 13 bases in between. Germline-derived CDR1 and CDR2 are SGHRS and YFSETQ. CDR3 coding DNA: TGCGCCAGCAGCTTGGGACAGCCTGACAGTGGCTACACCTTC. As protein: CASSLGQPDSGYTF.

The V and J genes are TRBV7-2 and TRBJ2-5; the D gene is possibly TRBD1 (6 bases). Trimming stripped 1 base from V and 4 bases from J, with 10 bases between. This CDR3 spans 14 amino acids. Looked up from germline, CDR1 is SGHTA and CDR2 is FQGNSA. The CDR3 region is CASSLGNRVETQYF. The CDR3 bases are TGTGCCAGCAGCTTAGGGAACAGGGTAGAGACCCAGTACTTC.

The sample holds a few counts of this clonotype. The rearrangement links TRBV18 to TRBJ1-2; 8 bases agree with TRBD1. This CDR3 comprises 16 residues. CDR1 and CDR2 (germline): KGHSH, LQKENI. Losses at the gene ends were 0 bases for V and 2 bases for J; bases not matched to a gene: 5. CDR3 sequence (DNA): TGTGCCAGCTCACCACCCGGGGCAGGGGGCAACTATGGCTACACCTTC. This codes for CASSPPGAGGNYGYTF.

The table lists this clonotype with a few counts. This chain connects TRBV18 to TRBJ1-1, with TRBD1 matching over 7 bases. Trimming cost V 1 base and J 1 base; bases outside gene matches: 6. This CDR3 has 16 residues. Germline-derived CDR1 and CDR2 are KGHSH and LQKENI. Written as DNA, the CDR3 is TGTGCCAGCTCACCACTTGTGGGACAGTGGAACACTGAAGCTTTCTTT. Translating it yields CASSPLVGQWNTEAFF.

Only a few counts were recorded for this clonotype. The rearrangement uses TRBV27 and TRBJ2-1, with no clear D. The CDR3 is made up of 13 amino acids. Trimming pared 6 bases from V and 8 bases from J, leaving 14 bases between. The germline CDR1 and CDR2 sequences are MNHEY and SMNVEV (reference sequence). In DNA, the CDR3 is TGTGCCAGCAGCCTCCGAAGTTTCGATGAGCAGTTCTTC. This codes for CASSLRSFDEQFF.

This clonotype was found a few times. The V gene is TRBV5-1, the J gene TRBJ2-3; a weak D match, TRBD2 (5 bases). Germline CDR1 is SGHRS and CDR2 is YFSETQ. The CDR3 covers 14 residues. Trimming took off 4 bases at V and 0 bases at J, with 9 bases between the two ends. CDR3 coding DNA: TGCGCCAGCAGCAACGGGGAGAGCACAGATACGCAGTATTTT. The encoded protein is CASSNGESTDTQYF.

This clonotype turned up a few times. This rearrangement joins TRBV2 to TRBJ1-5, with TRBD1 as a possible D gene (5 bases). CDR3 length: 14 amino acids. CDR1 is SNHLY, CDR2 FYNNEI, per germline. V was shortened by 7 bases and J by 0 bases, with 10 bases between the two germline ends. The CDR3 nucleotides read TGTGCCAGCACCGGGGACTATAGCAATCAGCCCCAGCATTTT. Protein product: CASTGDYSNQPQHF. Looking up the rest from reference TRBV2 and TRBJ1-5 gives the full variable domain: EPEVTQTPSHQVTQMGQEVILRCVPISNHLYFYWYRQILGQKVEFLVSFYNNEISEKSEIFDDQFSVERPDGSNFTLKIRSTKLEDSAMYFCASTGDYSNQPQHFGDGTRLSIL.

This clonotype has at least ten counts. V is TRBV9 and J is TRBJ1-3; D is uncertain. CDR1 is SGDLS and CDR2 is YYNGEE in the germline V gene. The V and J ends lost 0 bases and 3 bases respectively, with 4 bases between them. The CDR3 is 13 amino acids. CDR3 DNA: TGTGCCAGCAGCGTAGATGGTGGAAACACCATATATTTT. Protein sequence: CASSVDGGNTIYF.

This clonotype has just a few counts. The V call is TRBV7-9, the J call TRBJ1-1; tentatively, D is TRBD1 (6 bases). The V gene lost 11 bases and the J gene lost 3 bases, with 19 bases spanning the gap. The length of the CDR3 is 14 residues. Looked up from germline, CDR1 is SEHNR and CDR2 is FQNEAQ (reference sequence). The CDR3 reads CAGRPYRDYTEAFF. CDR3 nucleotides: TGTGCCGGCCGACCGTACAGGGATTACACTGAAGCTTTCTTT.

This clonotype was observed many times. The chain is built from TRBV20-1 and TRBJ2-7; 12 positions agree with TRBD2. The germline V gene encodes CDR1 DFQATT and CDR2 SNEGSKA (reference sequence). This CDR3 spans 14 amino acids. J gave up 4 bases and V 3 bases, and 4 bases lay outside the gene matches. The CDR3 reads CSARRTSGKYEQYF. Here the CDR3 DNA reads TGCAGTGCTAGGCGGACTAGCGGGAAATACGAGCAGTACTTC.

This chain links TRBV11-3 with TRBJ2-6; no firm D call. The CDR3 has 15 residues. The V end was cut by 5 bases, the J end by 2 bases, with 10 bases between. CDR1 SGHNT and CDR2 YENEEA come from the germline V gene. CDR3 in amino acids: CASSRSDTGANVLTF. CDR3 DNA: TGTGCCAGCAGCCGGAGCGATACTGGGGCCAACGTCCTGACTTTC.

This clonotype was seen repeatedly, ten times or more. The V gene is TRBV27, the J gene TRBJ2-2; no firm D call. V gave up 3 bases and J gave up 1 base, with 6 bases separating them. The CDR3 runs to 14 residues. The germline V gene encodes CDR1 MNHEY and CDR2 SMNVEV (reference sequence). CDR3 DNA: TGTGCCAGCAGTTTCGTACAGAACACCGGGGAGCTGTTTTTT. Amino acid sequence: CASSFVQNTGELFF.

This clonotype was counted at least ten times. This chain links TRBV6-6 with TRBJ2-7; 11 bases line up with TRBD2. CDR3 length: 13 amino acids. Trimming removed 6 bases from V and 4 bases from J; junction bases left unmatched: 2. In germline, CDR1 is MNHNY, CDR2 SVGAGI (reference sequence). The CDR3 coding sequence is TGTGCCAGCAGGGGACTAGCGGAGTACGAGCAGTACTTC. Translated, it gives CASRGLAEYEQYF.

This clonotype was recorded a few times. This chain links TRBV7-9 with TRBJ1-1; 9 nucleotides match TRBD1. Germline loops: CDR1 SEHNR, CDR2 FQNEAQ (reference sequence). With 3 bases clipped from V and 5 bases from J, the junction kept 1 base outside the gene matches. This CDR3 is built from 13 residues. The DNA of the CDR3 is TGTGCCAGCAGCTTCGGGACAGGGACTGAAGCTTTCTTT. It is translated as CASSFGTGTEAFF. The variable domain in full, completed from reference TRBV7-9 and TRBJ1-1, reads DTGVSQNPRHKITKRGQNVTFRCDPISEHNRLYWYRQTLGQGPEFLTYFQNEAQLEKSRLLSDRFSAERPKGSFSTLEIQRTEQGDSAMYLCASSFGTGTEAFFGQGTRLTVV.

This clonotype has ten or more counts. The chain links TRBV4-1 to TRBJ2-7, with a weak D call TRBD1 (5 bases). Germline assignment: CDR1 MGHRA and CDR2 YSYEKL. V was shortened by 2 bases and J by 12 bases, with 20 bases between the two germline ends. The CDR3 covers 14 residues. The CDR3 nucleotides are TGCGCCAGCAGCCAAACGCTCGACAGTAATCGTTTGTACTTC. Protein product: CASSQTLDSNRLYF.

The CDR3 nucleotides read TGCAGTGCTACCCGGACAGGGAACGGTCAGCCCCAGCATTTT. Residues: CSATRTGNGQPQHF. The chain employs TRBV20-1 and TRBJ1-5; TRBD1 agrees at 8 bases. Germline V gene data show CDR1 as DFQATT and CDR2 as SNEGSKA (reference sequence). J was trimmed by 6 bases and V by 4 bases; bases with no gene match: 8. This CDR3 region has 14 residues.

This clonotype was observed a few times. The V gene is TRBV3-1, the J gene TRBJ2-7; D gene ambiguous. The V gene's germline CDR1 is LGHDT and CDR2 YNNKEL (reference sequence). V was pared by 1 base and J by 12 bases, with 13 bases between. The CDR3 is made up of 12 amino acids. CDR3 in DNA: TGTGCCAGCAGCCAAGTCCTGACCTATCTGTACTTC. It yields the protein CASSQVLTYLYF.

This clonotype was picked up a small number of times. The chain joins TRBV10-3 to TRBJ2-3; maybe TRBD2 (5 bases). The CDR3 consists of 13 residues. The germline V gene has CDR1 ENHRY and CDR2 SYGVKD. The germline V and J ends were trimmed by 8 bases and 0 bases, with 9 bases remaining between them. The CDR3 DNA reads TGTGCCATCGCAGCGGAAAGCACAGATACGCAGTATTTT. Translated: CAIAAESTDTQYF.

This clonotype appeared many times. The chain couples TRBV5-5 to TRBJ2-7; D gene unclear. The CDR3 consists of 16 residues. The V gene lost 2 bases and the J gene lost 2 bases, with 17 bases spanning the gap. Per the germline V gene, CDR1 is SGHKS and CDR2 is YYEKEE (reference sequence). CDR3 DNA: TGTGCCAGCAGCTTTAGTCCAGCTGGCCCCACCTACGAGCAGTACTTC. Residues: CASSFSPAGPTYEQYF.

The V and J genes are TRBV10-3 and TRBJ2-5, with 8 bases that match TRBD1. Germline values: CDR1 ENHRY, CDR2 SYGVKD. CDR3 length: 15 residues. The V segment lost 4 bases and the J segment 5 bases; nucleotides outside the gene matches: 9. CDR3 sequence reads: CAISGHGQGGETQYF. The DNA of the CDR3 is TGTGCCATCAGTGGACACGGACAGGGCGGCGAGACCCAGTACTTC.

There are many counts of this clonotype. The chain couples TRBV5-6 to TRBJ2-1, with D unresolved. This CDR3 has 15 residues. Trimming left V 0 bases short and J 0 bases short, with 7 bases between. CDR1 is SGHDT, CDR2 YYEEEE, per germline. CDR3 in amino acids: CASSLAWGSYNEQFF. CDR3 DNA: TGTGCCAGCAGCTTGGCCTGGGGCTCCTACAATGAGCAGTTCTTC.

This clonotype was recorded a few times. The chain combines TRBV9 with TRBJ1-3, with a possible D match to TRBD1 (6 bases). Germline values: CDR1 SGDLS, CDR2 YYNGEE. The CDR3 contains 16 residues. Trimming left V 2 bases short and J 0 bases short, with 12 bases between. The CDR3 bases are TGTGCCAGCAGCGTCCGACAGGCCTTCTCTGGAAACACCATATATTTT. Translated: CASSVRQAFSGNTIYF.

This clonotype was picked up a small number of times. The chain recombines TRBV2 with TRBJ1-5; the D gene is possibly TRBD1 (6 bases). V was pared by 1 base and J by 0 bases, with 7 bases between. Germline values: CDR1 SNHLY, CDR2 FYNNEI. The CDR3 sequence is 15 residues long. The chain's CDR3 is CASSEGTVSNQPQHF. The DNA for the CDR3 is TGTGCCAGCAGTGAAGGGACAGTTAGCAATCAGCCCCAGCATTTT.

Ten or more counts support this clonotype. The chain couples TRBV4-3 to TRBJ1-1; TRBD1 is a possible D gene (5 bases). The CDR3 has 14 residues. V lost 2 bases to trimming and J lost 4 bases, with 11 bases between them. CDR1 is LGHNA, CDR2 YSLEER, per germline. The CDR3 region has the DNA TGCGCCAGCAGCCAACAGATTGGGGGCACTGAAGCTTTCTTT. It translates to CASSQQIGGTEAFF.

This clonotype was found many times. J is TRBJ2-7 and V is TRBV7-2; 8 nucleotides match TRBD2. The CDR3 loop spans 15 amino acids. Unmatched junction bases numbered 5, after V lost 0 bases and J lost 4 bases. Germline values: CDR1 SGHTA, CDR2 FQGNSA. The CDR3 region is CASSLAGGGSYEQYF. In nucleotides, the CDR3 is TGTGCCAGCAGCTTAGCCGGCGGGGGGTCTTACGAGCAGTACTTC.

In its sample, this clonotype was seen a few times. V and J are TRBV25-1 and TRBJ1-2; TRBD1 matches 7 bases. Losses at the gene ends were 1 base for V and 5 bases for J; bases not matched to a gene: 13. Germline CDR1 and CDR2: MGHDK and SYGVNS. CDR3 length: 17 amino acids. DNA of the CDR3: TGTGCCAGCAGTGAATCTAATCCTCTGCAGGGGGATTATGGCTACACCTTC. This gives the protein CASSESNPLQGDYGYTF.

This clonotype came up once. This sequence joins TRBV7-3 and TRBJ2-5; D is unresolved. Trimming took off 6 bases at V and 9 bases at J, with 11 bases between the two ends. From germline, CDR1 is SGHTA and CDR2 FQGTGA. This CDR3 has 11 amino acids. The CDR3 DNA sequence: TGTGCCAGCAGTGAACCGACGCCCCAGTACTTC. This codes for CASSEPTPQYF.